The 10 T cell receptor beta chains in this list originate from one sample, sequenced in a study of Ad26.COV2.S vaccination and SARS-CoV-2 variants. TCRdb keeps only in-frame clones here, not all; method: immunoSEQ multiplex PCR. The sample contains 300,000 to 350,000 clones, around 85% of which appear only once. Treatment defined: approximately 18 received Ad26.COV2.S at low or high dose, single or two shots; 5 received placebo; per-sample allocation not given. The samples were gathered on day 63 after the first injection of vaccine or placebo. Specimen: peripheral blood, collected in a trial of Ad26.COV2.S vaccine versus placebo. Receptors were obtained from a person aged 18-60 years who received the Ad26.COV2.S COVID-19 vaccine or a placebo.

J is TRBJ2-3 and V is TRBV5-4, with TRBD2 identical over 8 bases. Per germline, CDR1 SGHNT and CDR2 YYREEE (reference sequence). The CDR3 sequence is 15 residues long. The V gene end was trimmed by 4 bases and the J gene end by 4 bases; junction bases not matched to a gene: 8. In DNA, the CDR3 is TGTGCCAGCAGCCCCGGGGGGGCCGGGGCAGATACGCAGTATTTT. Residues: CASSPGGAGADTQYF.

This rearrangement joins TRBV6-1 to TRBJ1-1, with D possibly TRBD1 on 5 matching bases. V gave up 2 bases and J gave up 5 bases, with 18 bases separating them. Germline-derived CDR1 and CDR2 are MNHNS and SASEGT. There are 16 residues in the CDR3. In DNA form, the CDR3 reads TGTGCCAGCAGTGAAAGAAGGGGCGCTGGGTTTACTGAAGCTTTCTTT. It codes for CASSERRGAGFTEAFF.

The chain employs TRBV18 and TRBJ1-2, with a possible D match to TRBD1 (6 bases). The V gene lost 3 bases and the J gene lost 6 bases, with 20 bases spanning the gap. The CDR3 has 16 residues. From germline, CDR1 is KGHSH and CDR2 LQKENI. The CDR3 here is CASSPSEAGGVNGYTF. As DNA, the CDR3 is TGTGCCAGCTCACCCTCGGAGGCGGGGGGCGTGAATGGCTACACCTTC.

A remark on this clone: The same CDR3 is also encoded by other DNA sequences in this sample. The V call is TRBV18, the J call TRBJ2-5; no definite D call. The CDR3 is made up of 12 amino acids. Trimming removed 3 bases from V and 5 bases from J, with 7 bases in between. CDR1 is KGHSH and CDR2 is LQKENI in the germline V gene. CDR3 coding DNA: TGTGCCAGCTCACCCGGTATTGAGACCCAGTACTTC. Translating gives CASSPGIETQYF.

V is TRBV7-2 and J is TRBJ2-7, with a possible D match to TRBD2 (6 bases). The V end was cut by 1 base, the J end by 3 bases, with 16 bases between. CDR1 SGHTA and CDR2 FQGNSA come from the germline V gene. The CDR3 has 16 residues. This CDR3 reads CASSLGGVTRSYEQYF. The CDR3 DNA reads TGTGCCAGCAGCTTAGGGGGGGTCACAAGGAGCTACGAGCAGTACTTC.

Of note for this clone: One junction end does not reproduce the germline sequence, and a read error may be involved. The J gene is TRBJ2-7, the V gene TRBV5-6; the D gene is possibly TRBD2 (6 bases). The length of the CDR3 is 16 residues. Germline CDR1 and CDR2: SGHDT and YYEEEE. CDR3 in amino acids: CASSLEVGRKAYEQYF. CDR3 bases: TGTGCCAGCAGCTTGGAAGTAGGGAGGAAGGCCTACGAACAGTACTTC.

This chain uses TRBV29-1 with TRBJ2-3, with D maybe TRBD1 (6 bases). This CDR3 comprises 11 residues. Trimming pared 7 bases from V and 6 bases from J, leaving 11 bases between. CDR1 is SQVTM, CDR2 ANQGSEA, per germline. This chain's CDR3 is CSDNQGDTQYF. CDR3 coding DNA: TGCAGCGACAACCAGGGGGATACGCAGTATTTT.

This chain links TRBV11-2 with TRBJ2-5; 10 positions agree with TRBD2. Germline lookup yields CDR1 SGHAT and CDR2 FQNNGV. This CDR3 has 19 residues. V was pared by 1 base and J by 0 bases, with 11 bases of the junction left unmatched. CDR3 residues: CASSLGISGGPSYQETQYF. The CDR3 nucleotides are TGTGCCAGCAGCTTAGGGATTAGCGGGGGGCCCTCGTACCAAGAGACCCAGTACTTC.

J is TRBJ2-5 and V is TRBV10-2; the D gene could be TRBD1 or TRBD2 (5 bases each). CDR3 size: 14 residues. Trimming shortened V by 8 bases and J by 0 bases, and 13 bases separated the two germline ends. CDR1 is WSHSY and CDR2 is SAAADI in the germline V gene. The CDR3 DNA is TGCGCCAGCGCCGGCCGGGGCGACCAAGAGACCCAGTACTTC. Translation: CASAGRGDQETQYF.

Concerning this clone itself: It is unclear where the CDR3 begins or ends on the DNA, so no DNA is shown, and the CDR3 is as TCRdb lists it. This sequence joins TRBV5-6 and TRBJ1-1. The germline CDR1 and CDR2 sequences are SGHDT and YYEEEE. The CDR3 region is 17 residues in length, termini included. CDR3: CASSFFLWGRGSMEHFF.